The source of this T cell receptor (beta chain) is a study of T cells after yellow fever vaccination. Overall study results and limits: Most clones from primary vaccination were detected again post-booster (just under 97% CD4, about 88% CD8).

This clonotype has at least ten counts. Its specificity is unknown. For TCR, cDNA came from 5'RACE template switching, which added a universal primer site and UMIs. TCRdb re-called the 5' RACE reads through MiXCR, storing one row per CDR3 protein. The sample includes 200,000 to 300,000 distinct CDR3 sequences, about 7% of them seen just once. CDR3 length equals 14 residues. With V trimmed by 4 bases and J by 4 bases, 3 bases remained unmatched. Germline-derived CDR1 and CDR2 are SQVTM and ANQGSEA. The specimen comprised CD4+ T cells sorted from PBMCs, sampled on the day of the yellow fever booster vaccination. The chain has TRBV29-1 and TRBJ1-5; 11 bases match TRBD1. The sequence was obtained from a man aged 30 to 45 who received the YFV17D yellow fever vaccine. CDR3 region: CSVAGTGGNQPQHF. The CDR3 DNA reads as TGCAGCGTTGCCGGGACAGGGGGGAATCAGCCCCAGCATTTT.